These 27 T cell receptor beta chains share one sample of origin, sequenced in a study of T-cell reconstitution after alpha-beta-depleted transplantation in children. Using unique molecular identifiers, the investigators prepared the TCRbeta library. In TCRdb, the PCR reads were re-called with MiXCR into one record per CDR3 protein. The sample comprises about 27,000 distinct CDR3 sequences, 15% to 20% of which are singletons, and 35% rests with the top ten. Specimen: PBMCs, mostly from graft donor cells, collected 60 days after TCRalphabeta/CD19-depleted stem cell transplant. The receptors shown here come from a male patient under 10 years old who had a stem cell transplant for acute lymphoblastic leukemia, so the T cells may come from the graft donor.

The rearrangement links TRBV20-1 to TRBJ2-5, with no clear D. The germline V and J ends were trimmed by 3 bases and 5 bases, with 10 bases remaining between them. This CDR3 is built from 12 residues. Germline CDR1 is DFQATT and CDR2 is SNEGSKA (reference sequence). The CDR3 sequence: CSAREVRETQYF. CDR3 in DNA: TGCAGTGCTAGGGAAGTACGCGAGACCCAGTACTTC.

This chain uses TRBV15 with TRBJ1-3; 8 bases fit TRBD1. Losses at the gene ends were 1 base for V and 2 bases for J; bases not matched to a gene: 4. CDR1 is LNHNV, CDR2 YYDKDF, per germline (reference sequence). CDR3 length: 16 residues. In nucleotides, the CDR3 is TGTGCCACCAGCAGAGTTCTACAGGGGGCTGGAAACACCATATATTTT. Amino acid sequence: CATSRVLQGAGNTIYF.

The chain recombines TRBV5-1 with TRBJ2-2, with D unclear. This CDR3 contains 16 residues. Trimming removed 0 bases from V and 3 bases from J, with 12 bases in between. The germline V gene encodes CDR1 SGHRS and CDR2 YFSETQ. CDR3 protein: CASSLVFSAYTGELFF. Here the CDR3 DNA reads TGCGCCAGCAGCTTGGTTTTCAGTGCTTACACCGGGGAGCTGTTTTTT.

This clonotype came up many times. The gene calls are TRBV7-8 and TRBJ2-5; TRBD2 agrees at 7 bases. The trim removed 5 bases at V and 5 bases at J, leaving 11 bases unmatched. CDR1 SGHVS and CDR2 FQNEAQ come from the germline V gene. This CDR3 has 15 residues. CDR3 region: CASSLQRTSRETQYF. The CDR3 DNA reads as TGTGCCAGCAGCCTGCAGCGGACTAGTAGGGAGACCCAGTACTTC.

This clonotype was recorded only once. Possible read error: a much larger clone is one base away. The chain has TRBV29-1 and TRBJ1-5; 9 nucleotides match TRBD1. Per germline, CDR1 SQVTM and CDR2 ANQGSEA. The J segment lost 6 bases and the V segment lost 8 bases, leaving 5 bases of the junction unmatched. The CDR3 contains 12 residues. The CDR3 region is CSISDRGQPQHF. The CDR3 DNA sequence: TGCAGCATATCGGACAGGGGTCAGCCCCAGCATTTT. Full variable domain (outside the CDR3, taken from reference TRBV29-1 and TRBJ1-5): SAVISQKPSRDICQRGTSLTIQCQVDSQVTMMFWYRQQPGQSLTLIATANQGSEATYESGFVIDKFPISRPNLTFSTLTVSNMSPEDSSIYLCSISDRGQPQHFGDGTRLSIL.

This clonotype has only a few counts. The CDR3 DNA sequence: TGTGCCAGCAGCCATTCGGTCGGCACAGATACGCAGTATTTT. Encoded protein: CASSHSVGTDTQYF. The J gene is TRBJ2-3, the V gene TRBV7-9; D ambiguous. Deletions cut 5 bases from V and 1 base from J, with 10 bases between. Germline assignment: CDR1 SEHNR and CDR2 FQNEAQ (reference sequence). The CDR3 runs to 14 residues.

V gene TRBV6-2 or TRBV6-3 combines with J gene TRBJ2-7; TRBD1 matches 7 bases. In germline, CDR1 is MNHEY, CDR2 SVGEGT. The junction had 3 bases not matched to a gene; V was cut back by 8 bases and J by 2 bases. The CDR3 loop spans 12 amino acids. The CDR3 is CASRQGAYEQYF. For the CDR3, the DNA is TGTGCCAGCCGACAGGGTGCCTACGAGCAGTACTTC.

This rearrangement joins TRBV5-6 to TRBJ2-6, with 8 bases matching TRBD1. Germline values: CDR1 SGHDT, CDR2 YYEEEE. V trimming: 4 bases; J trimming: 1 base; junction bases outside the gene matches: 10. This CDR3 is 18 amino acids long. The CDR3 DNA reads TGTGCCAGCAGCGAGGACAGGGCGAGGTTTTCTGGGGCCAACGTCCTGACTTTC. Translation: CASSEDRARFSGANVLTF.

This clonotype was picked up a small number of times. The V gene is TRBV11-2, the J gene TRBJ1-1; D is undetermined. V gave up 5 bases and J gave up 3 bases, with 10 bases separating them. This CDR3 spans 13 amino acids. Germline V lookup: CDR1 SGHAT, CDR2 FQNNGV. CDR3 sequence reads: CASSHRGDTEAFF. CDR3 in DNA: TGTGCCAGCAGCCACCGTGGGGACACTGAAGCTTTCTTT.

On this clonotype: This likely comes from a read error, as the CDR3 has no conserved phenylalanine or tryptophan at its end. The chain couples TRBV4-3 to TRBJ2-1, with D tentatively TRBD2 (6 bases). V lost 1 base and J 8 bases, leaving 15 bases between the germline ends. There are 15 residues in the CDR3. Germline V lookup: CDR1 LGHNA, CDR2 YSLEER. The CDR3 loop is CASSQGTMTRDEQFP. CDR3 coding DNA: TGCGCCAGCAGCCAAGGGACTATGACCCGCGATGAGCAGTTCCCC.

This clonotype occurred a few times. The CDR3 reads CASSLMGLAHTGELFF. The CDR3 DNA reads TGTGCCAGCAGTTTAATGGGACTAGCCCACACCGGGGAGCTGTTTTTT. The J gene is TRBJ2-2, the V gene TRBV28, with 9 bases identical to TRBD2. This CDR3 has 16 residues. Per the germline V gene, CDR1 is MDHEN and CDR2 is SYDVKM. J lost 3 bases, V lost 2 bases, and 4 bases had no gene match.

The genes are TRBV7-8 and TRBJ2-7; D remains unclear. Germline-derived CDR1 and CDR2 are SGHVS and FQNEAQ. This CDR3 is built from 16 residues. Trimming took 5 bases from V and 1 from J, leaving 18 bases between them. DNA of the CDR3: TGTGCCAGCAGCCCGCCCGGTTCCGGTGATTCCTACGAGCAGTACTTC. Its protein product is CASSPPGSGDSYEQYF.

A few counts support this clonotype. J is TRBJ2-6 and V is TRBV7-2; possibly TRBD2 for D (6 bases). V shed 5 bases and J shed 4 bases, with 18 bases lying between them. CDR3 size: 17 residues. Germline V gene lookup returns CDR1 SGHTA and CDR2 FQGNSA. CDR3 region: CASSLRLSGVGANVLTF. The CDR3 nucleotides read TGTGCCAGCAGCCTACGGTTGTCGGGGGTCGGGGCCAACGTCCTGACTTTC.

This clonotype is deemed medium-sized. The chain employs TRBV28 and TRBJ2-3; tentatively, D is TRBD1 (5 bases). Germline-derived CDR1 and CDR2 are MDHEN and SYDVKM. The CDR3 length is 17 residues. Trimming pared 3 bases from V and 0 bases from J, leaving 16 bases between. The CDR3 bases are TGTGCCAGCAGTTTTCCCGGACACGCTGCTAGCACAGATACGCAGTATTTT. Translating it yields CASSFPGHAASTDTQYF.

This clonotype was counted a few times. The rearrangement uses TRBV11-2 and TRBJ2-5, with D tentatively TRBD1 (5 bases). V lost 5 bases and J 4 bases, leaving 11 bases between the germline ends. The CDR3 extends over 13 amino acids. Germline CDR1 reads SGHAT; CDR2 reads FQNNGV. CDR3 sequence: CASSLRQIETQYF. The CDR3 DNA is TGTGCCAGCAGCCTGAGACAGATAGAGACCCAGTACTTC.

This clonotype turned up a few times. Here the CDR3 reads CASLQGQGGTEAFF. In DNA form, the CDR3 reads TGCGCCAGCTTACAAGGACAGGGAGGTACTGAAGCTTTCTTT. This chain uses TRBV5-1 with TRBJ1-1, with TRBD1 identical over 8 bases. Germline V gene sequence: CDR1 SGHRS, CDR2 YFSETQ. The CDR3 length is 14 residues. V dropped 7 bases and J dropped 5; count of bases not matched to a gene: 10.

This clonotype was seen only a few times. The V and J genes are TRBV20-1 and TRBJ1-5, with D possibly matching TRBD1 (5 bases). Trimming shortened V by 2 bases and J by 4 bases, and 18 bases separated the two germline ends. CDR3 size: 16 residues. Looked up from germline, CDR1 is DFQATT and CDR2 is SNEGSKA (reference sequence). The CDR3 here is CSARPSLGVSNQPQHF. CDR3 nucleotides: TGCAGTGCTAGACCATCTTTGGGGGTCTCAAATCAGCCCCAGCATTTT.

This clonotype was seen more than once but under ten times. V is TRBV6-1 and J is TRBJ1-5; unclear D gene. V lost 6 bases and J lost 5, with 11 bases in between. This CDR3 is 13 amino acids long. Germline-derived CDR1 and CDR2 are MNHNS and SASEGT. The CDR3 loop is CASSRAGYQPQHF. The CDR3 DNA follows: TGTGCCAGCAGCAGAGCGGGGTATCAGCCCCAGCATTTT.

V gene TRBV5-1 combines with J gene TRBJ2-3; D is tentatively TRBD1 or TRBD2 (5 bases each). V was clipped by 4 bases and J by 4 bases, with 16 bases between them. The CDR3 totals 15 residues. Per the germline V gene, CDR1 is SGHRS and CDR2 is YFSETQ. CDR3 region: CASSKGTMGSDTQYF. The CDR3 DNA follows: TGCGCCAGCAGCAAAGGGACCATGGGGTCAGATACGCAGTATTTT.

This clonotype was counted between two and nine times. The chain carries TRBV20-1 and TRBJ2-6; maybe TRBD1 (5 bases). The CDR3 is 17 residues long. CDR1 is DFQATT, CDR2 SNEGSKA, per germline (reference sequence). V was cut by 7 bases and J by 0 bases, with 19 bases left in between. This CDR3 reads CSVPDISIDSGANVLTF. The CDR3 DNA sequence: TGCAGTGTACCGGACATTTCCATAGACTCTGGGGCCAACGTCCTGACTTTC.

This chain joins TRBV6-2 or TRBV6-3 and TRBJ2-4; 7 positions match TRBD1. V was pared by 5 bases and J by 1 base, with 5 bases of the junction left unmatched. This CDR3 has 15 amino acids. Germline V gene data show CDR1 as MNHEY and CDR2 as SVGEGT. Here the CDR3 reads CASSRDSVAKNIQYF. In DNA, the CDR3 is TGTGCCAGCAGTAGGGACAGTGTGGCCAAAAACATTCAGTACTTC.

Many counts were recorded for this clonotype. This chain uses TRBV20-1 with TRBJ2-3, with TRBD2 matching 9 bases. Trimming at V came to 5 bases and at J to 2 bases, leaving 5 bases not matched to a gene. The CDR3 runs 14 residues. CDR1 is DFQATT, CDR2 SNEGSKA, per germline (reference sequence). The CDR3 region has the DNA TGCAGTGCTGGTCTAGCGGGGACCACAGATACGCAGTATTTT. Translation: CSAGLAGTTDTQYF.

This clonotype has ten or more counts. The V and J genes are TRBV12-3 or TRBV12-4 and TRBJ2-2; D is unclear. V was trimmed by 5 bases and J by 6 bases, leaving 10 bases between them. The CDR3 is made up of 13 amino acids. Here the CDR3 DNA reads TGTGCCAGCAGTGGACGGGTACCCGGGGAGCTGTTTTTT. Its protein is CASSGRVPGELFF.

This clonotype occurred many times. The chain carries TRBV29-1 and TRBJ2-3, with 9 bases matching TRBD2. The ends lost 3 bases at V and 1 base at J; junction bases unmatched: 5. The CDR3 totals 15 residues. Germline CDR1 and CDR2: SQVTM and ANQGSEA. This chain's CDR3 is CSVDKRGDGTDTQYF. CDR3 coding DNA: TGCAGCGTTGATAAGCGGGGGGACGGCACAGATACGCAGTATTTT.

The chain employs TRBV5-5 and TRBJ2-3, with D possibly TRBD2 on 5 matching bases. Looked up from germline, CDR1 is SGHKS and CDR2 is YYEKEE (reference sequence). The CDR3 length is 14 residues. V lost 3 bases to trimming and J lost 0 bases, with 8 bases between them. The CDR3 sequence is CASSWQRSTDTQYF. The CDR3 nucleotides are TGTGCCAGCAGCTGGCAGCGGAGCACAGATACGCAGTATTTT.

This clonotype was seen at least ten times. The chain has TRBV12-3 or TRBV12-4 and TRBJ1-6, with D perhaps matching TRBD1 (6 bases). The V end was cut by 6 bases, the J end by 6 bases, with 12 bases between. This CDR3 contains 14 residues. The CDR3 nucleotides read TGTGCCAGCAGGCCCGTGGGGGCTAATTCACCCCTCCACTTT. It is translated as CASRPVGANSPLHF.

The table lists this clonotype with a few counts. The V and J genes are TRBV5-5 and TRBJ2-7, with TRBD2 matching 9 bases. Germline V gene sequence: CDR1 SGHKS, CDR2 YYEKEE (reference sequence). The CDR3 has 12 amino acids. Trimming took 4 bases from V and 6 from J; bases not matched to a gene: 2. In nucleotides, the CDR3 is TGTGCCAGCAGCCGACTAGCGGCCGAGCAGTACTTC. This sequence encodes CASSRLAAEQYF. Full variable domain (rest looked up from reference TRBV5-5 and TRBJ2-7): DAGVTQSPTHLIKTRGQQVTLRCSPISGHKSVSWYQQVLGQGPQFIFQYYEKEERGRGNFPDRFSARQFPNYSSELNVNALLLGDSALYLCASSRLAAEQYFGPGTRLTVT.